The 32 T cell receptor beta chains in this list originate from one sample, sequenced in a study of blood T cell repertoires in COVID-19 (TCRdb year 2020). The receptor library was made with the immunoSEQ multiplex PCR assay. As stored in TCRdb, this immuneACCESS dataset retains in-frame rearrangements with V and J assigned. A fraction of the clones does not appear; measured against another copy, unresolved V genes explain less than half of the discrepancy, and the remainder lacks a known reason. A total of 200,000 to 250,000 clones appear in this sample, about nine tenths of them only once. Together, the top ten hold less than 3.5% of the sample. Sample: peripheral blood. These receptors came from a man between 25 and 39 years old with COVID-19, enrolled during active disease.

The chain couples TRBV2 to TRBJ1-1; D might be TRBD1 (5 bases). Germline CDR1 SNHLY, CDR2 FYNNEI. V lost 6 bases and J lost 3, with 11 bases in between. The CDR3 consists of 13 residues. The CDR3 reads CASRTDRYTEAFF. The CDR3 DNA reads as TGTGCCAGCAGAACTGACAGATACACTGAAGCTTTCTTT.

V gene TRBV4-1 combines with J gene TRBJ2-1, with D possibly matching TRBD1 (6 bases). V lost 6 bases and J lost 2, with 17 bases in between. Germline V gene sequence: CDR1 MGHRA, CDR2 YSYEKL. The CDR3 consists of 16 residues. The CDR3 region has the DNA TGCGCCAGCAGACAAATAGGCAGGGGCCCCTACAATGAGCAGTTCTTC. Its protein is CASRQIGRGPYNEQFF.

The chain carries TRBV24-1 and TRBJ1-5; TRBD1 agrees at 11 bases. V gave up 4 bases and J gave up 6 bases; unmatched junction bases: 7. Germline CDR1 is KGHDR and CDR2 is SFDVKD. The length of the CDR3 is 16 residues. CDR3 in DNA: TGTGCCACCAGTGACCCGGGACAGGGGGGAGTTCAGCCCCAGCATTTT. Translated, it gives CATSDPGQGGVQPQHF.

The chain employs TRBV7-9 and TRBJ1-4; D gene unclear. Trimming removed 5 bases from V and 8 bases from J, with 9 bases in between. CDR3 length: 12 residues. Germline CDR1 reads SEHNR; CDR2 reads FQNEAQ (reference sequence). This CDR3 reads CASSQNSEKLFF. CDR3 bases: TGTGCCAGCAGCCAGAATTCGGAAAAACTGTTTTTT.

V and J are TRBV19 and TRBJ2-4, with 10 positions matching TRBD2. V was clipped by 4 bases and J by 9 bases; unmatched bases: 6. The CDR3 loop spans 14 amino acids. Per the germline V gene, CDR1 is LNHDA and CDR2 is SQIVND (reference sequence). CDR3 protein: CASSSLAGVGIQYF. CDR3 nucleotide sequence: TGTGCCAGTAGTAGTCTAGCGGGAGTTGGCATTCAGTACTTC.

V and J are TRBV7-9 and TRBJ1-1; TRBD1 matches at 10 bases. Germline loops: CDR1 SEHNR, CDR2 FQNEAQ (reference sequence). The J segment lost 0 bases and the V segment lost 4 bases, leaving 11 bases of the junction unmatched. The CDR3 sequence is 18 residues long. The DNA for the CDR3 is TGTGCCAGCAGCTCGAGGTCCGGGACAGGGGCAATGAACACTGAAGCTTTCTTT. It translates to CASSSRSGTGAMNTEAFF.

The rearrangement joins TRBV12-5 to TRBJ2-7; D perhaps matches TRBD2 (5 bases). CDR3 length: 15 amino acids. Trimming left V 1 base short and J 5 bases short, with 15 bases between. Germline CDR1 is LGHNT and CDR2 is FRNRAP. The CDR3 protein is CASGLAASGFDEQYF. For the CDR3, the DNA is TGTGCTAGTGGTTTGGCCGCCAGCGGATTCGACGAGCAGTACTTC. Based on the CDR3 plus reference TRBV12-5 and TRBJ2-7, the full variable domain is DARVTQTPRHKVTEMGQEVTMRCQPILGHNTVFWYRQTMMQGLELLAYFRNRAPLDDSGMPKDRFSAEMPDATLATLKIQPSEPRDSAVYFCASGLAASGFDEQYFGPGTRLTVT.

This sequence joins TRBV6-5 and TRBJ1-2; no firm D call. V shed 8 bases and J shed 14 bases, with 30 bases lying between them. This CDR3 region has 15 residues. The germline V gene has CDR1 MNHEY and CDR2 SVGAGI. The CDR3 nucleotides read TGTGCCAGCGTCCCCCTCCCTATGCTAACTGTGGGAGTGACCTTC. This gives the protein CASVPLPMLTVGVTF.

The gene calls are TRBV19 and TRBJ2-1; a possible D gene is TRBD1 (5 bases). V was shortened by 5 bases and J by 5 bases, with 16 bases between the two germline ends. There are 15 residues in the CDR3. CDR1 LNHDA and CDR2 SQIVND come from the germline V gene (reference sequence). CDR3 DNA sequence: TGTGCCAGTAGTGACCCAGGGAAAGGGAACAATGAGCAGTTCTTC. This sequence encodes CASSDPGKGNNEQFF.

V and J are TRBV28 and TRBJ1-5; 8 bases match TRBD1. This CDR3 has 13 residues. Trimming at V came to 5 bases and at J to 9 bases, leaving 6 bases not matched to a gene. Germline V gene data show CDR1 as MDHEN and CDR2 as SYDVKM. The DNA of the CDR3 is TGTGCCAGCAGTCGGACAGGGATTCGGCCCCAGCATTTT. It yields the protein CASSRTGIRPQHF.

This chain links TRBV11-2 with TRBJ1-5; 7 bases align to TRBD1. Germline assignment: CDR1 SGHAT and CDR2 FQNNGV. CDR3 size: 15 residues. V lost 6 bases to trimming and J lost 3 bases; unmatched junction nucleotides: 8. CDR3 region: CASSFTGDDNQPQHF. The CDR3 bases are TGTGCCAGCAGTTTTACAGGGGATGACAATCAGCCCCAGCATTTT.

V gene TRBV6-5 combines with J gene TRBJ2-1, with TRBD2 identical over 9 bases. This CDR3 is 16 amino acids long. Germline CDR1 and CDR2: MNHEY and SVGAGI. Unmatched junction bases numbered 7, after V lost 4 bases and J lost 3 bases. The CDR3 DNA sequence: TGTGCCAGCAGTTCCTTGACTAGCGGAGTCTACAATGAGCAGTTCTTC. Its protein product is CASSSLTSGVYNEQFF.

This sequence joins TRBV5-1 and TRBJ1-1; D possibly corresponds to TRBD1 (6 bases). Germline V gene data show CDR1 as SGHRS and CDR2 as YFSETQ. Trimming took off 6 bases at V and 5 bases at J, with 23 bases between the two ends. This CDR3 comprises 16 residues. The CDR3 DNA is TGCGCCAGCAAGGCATGGGGGGGCGTTCAAGGGACTGAAGCTTTCTTT. This codes for CASKAWGGVQGTEAFF.

This chain joins TRBV28 and TRBJ1-2; maybe TRBD1 (5 bases). The CDR3 runs 13 residues. V gave up 10 bases and J gave up 8 bases, with 20 bases separating them. Germline lookup yields CDR1 MDHEN and CDR2 SYDVKM. The chain's CDR3 is CAILSSRANGYTF. The DNA for the CDR3 is TGTGCCATCCTCTCCAGCAGGGCCAACGGCTACACCTTC.

The J gene is TRBJ1-5, the V gene TRBV3-1 (or the pseudogene TRBV3-2); D is unresolved. CDR1 and CDR2 from the germline V gene are LGHDT and YNNKEL (reference sequence). The CDR3 loop spans 16 amino acids. The V and J ends lost 1 base and 2 bases respectively, with 12 bases between them. As DNA, the CDR3 is TGTGCCAGCAGCCAAGGCCATAGGAGTCGCAATCAGCCCCAGCATTTT. Translating it yields CASSQGHRSRNQPQHF.

V gene TRBV7-8 combines with J gene TRBJ1-1; no definite D call. The CDR3 length is 13 residues. Germline loops: CDR1 SGHVS, CDR2 FQNEAQ. The V and J ends lost 8 bases and 4 bases respectively, with 14 bases between them. This chain's CDR3 is CASGRDLGTEAFF. The CDR3 DNA follows: TGTGCCAGCGGACGGGATCTGGGCACTGAAGCTTTCTTT.

V and J are TRBV2 and TRBJ2-3, with 7 positions matching TRBD2. CDR3 length: 16 residues. With V trimmed by 2 bases and J by 2 bases, 7 bases remained unmatched. Germline lookup yields CDR1 SNHLY and CDR2 FYNNEI. Here the CDR3 reads CASSEMGGFLTDTQYF. CDR3 nucleotides: TGTGCCAGCAGTGAAATGGGGGGGTTCCTCACAGATACGCAGTATTTT.

The V gene is TRBV2, the J gene TRBJ2-1; the match to TRBD2 covers 12 bases. Germline V gene sequence: CDR1 SNHLY, CDR2 FYNNEI. The length of the CDR3 is 15 residues. V shed 6 bases, J shed 4 bases, and the junction held 4 bases outside the gene matches. The CDR3 loop reads CASSRLAGAYNEQFF. CDR3 DNA: TGTGCCAGCAGCCGACTAGCGGGAGCTTACAATGAGCAGTTCTTC.

J is TRBJ1-2 and V is TRBV2; 9 positions agree with TRBD1. Germline trimming cut 8 bases from V and 7 bases from J; bases unmatched to any gene: 5. Per germline, CDR1 SNHLY and CDR2 FYNNEI. CDR3 length equals 12 residues. CDR3 DNA sequence: TGTGCCAGCCTGACAGGGGGTAGTGGCTACACCTTC. It specifies CASLTGGSGYTF.

The rearrangement uses TRBV7-9 and TRBJ1-5; no reliable D call. V was shortened by 3 bases and J by 6 bases, with 9 bases between the two germline ends. This CDR3 is 13 amino acids long. Germline-derived CDR1 and CDR2 are SEHNR and FQNEAQ (reference sequence). CDR3 residues: CASSLEGIQPQHF. The CDR3 coding sequence is TGTGCCAGCAGCTTGGAGGGTATTCAGCCCCAGCATTTT.

The chain employs TRBV7-2 and TRBJ2-1; 7 nucleotides match TRBD2. From germline, CDR1 is SGHTA and CDR2 FQGNSA. This CDR3 is built from 16 residues. Trimming at V came to 4 bases and at J to 1 base, leaving 7 bases not matched to a gene. The CDR3 region is CASSWGGSLSYNEQFF. CDR3 DNA: TGTGCCAGCAGCTGGGGGGGGAGCCTTTCCTACAATGAGCAGTTCTTC. Supplemented by reference TRBV7-2 and TRBJ2-1, the full variable domain reads GAGVSQSPSNKVTEKGKDVELRCDPISGHTALYWYRQSLGQGLEFLIYFQGNSAPDKSGLPSDRFSAERTGGSVSTLTIQRTQQEDSAVYLCASSWGGSLSYNEQFFGPGTRLTVL.

This clone has only one observation. This rearrangement joins TRBV28 to TRBJ2-3, with 9 bases aligning to TRBD2. Germline assignment: CDR1 MDHEN and CDR2 SYDVKM. V shed 3 bases, J shed 6 bases, and the junction held 7 bases outside the gene matches. The CDR3 has 15 amino acids. This chain's CDR3 is CASSFRIAGVDTQYF. Here the CDR3 DNA reads TGTGCCAGCAGTTTCCGAATAGCGGGAGTGGATACGCAGTATTTT.

The chain joins TRBV6-5 to TRBJ1-1, with TRBD1 identical over 8 bases. The germline gives CDR1 MNHEY, CDR2 SVGAGI. V was clipped by 6 bases and J by 1 base; unmatched bases: 4. The CDR3 runs 14 residues. CDR3 in amino acids: CASSTDRANTEAFF. CDR3 coding DNA: TGTGCCAGCAGCACGGACAGGGCGAACACTGAAGCTTTCTTT.

The CDR3 protein is CASSLMGSSGGDYNEQFF. The CDR3 region has the DNA TGTGCCAGCAGCTTGATGGGGTCTAGCGGGGGGGACTACAATGAGCAGTTCTTC. The chain joins TRBV5-8 to TRBJ2-1, with 12 bases that match TRBD2. The junction had 8 bases not matched to a gene; V was cut back by 1 base and J by 3 bases. This CDR3 is built from 18 residues. The germline V gene has CDR1 SGHTS and CDR2 YDEGEE.

This chain uses TRBV2 with TRBJ1-3; TRBD1 is a possible D gene (5 bases). The length of the CDR3 is 15 residues. From germline, CDR1 is SNHLY and CDR2 FYNNEI. V shed 7 bases and J shed 0 bases, with 13 bases lying between them. This CDR3 reads CASTSQGLSGNTIYF. CDR3 sequence (DNA): TGTGCCAGCACAAGTCAGGGCCTCTCTGGAAACACCATATATTTT.

The V gene is TRBV6-2 or TRBV6-3, the J gene TRBJ1-2, with D perhaps matching TRBD1 (5 bases). The CDR3 is 13 amino acids. Looked up from germline, CDR1 is MNHEY and CDR2 is SVGEGT. V was pared by 2 bases and J by 4 bases, with 8 bases between. CDR3 region: CASSYPDSYGYTF. In nucleotides, the CDR3 is TGTGCCAGCAGTTACCCTGACAGCTATGGCTACACCTTC.

CDR3 DNA: TGTGCCAGCCGGGCAGGGCCCGAGCCCCAGCATTTT. This sequence encodes CASRAGPEPQHF. The V and J genes are TRBV12-3 or TRBV12-4 and TRBJ1-5, with D possibly TRBD1 on 5 matching bases. Between the trimmed V and J ends, which lost 8 bases and 8 bases, there was a span of 13 bases. CDR3 length equals 12 residues.

This chain uses TRBV2 with TRBJ1-2; 9 bases line up with TRBD1. Germline CDR1 reads SNHLY; CDR2 reads FYNNEI. Unmatched junction bases numbered 8, after V lost 8 bases and J lost 7 bases. The CDR3 length is 13 residues. CDR3 DNA sequence: TGTGCCAGCCGGGACAGGGACGTGGGTGGCTACACCTTC. It specifies CASRDRDVGGYTF.

DNA for the CDR3: TGTGCCATCAGTGATACAACTAACTATGGCTACACCTTC. It is translated as CAISDTTNYGYTF. The J gene is TRBJ1-2, the V gene TRBV10-3; the D is unclear. This CDR3 region has 13 residues. Trimming took off 3 bases at V and 0 bases at J, with 5 bases between the two ends. Germline values: CDR1 ENHRY, CDR2 SYGVKD.

This chain joins TRBV6-2 or TRBV6-3 and TRBJ1-5; D is perhaps TRBD1 (6 bases). This CDR3 has 16 residues. V was trimmed by 6 bases and J by 6 bases, leaving 21 bases between them. Per germline, CDR1 MNHEY and CDR2 SVGEGT. In DNA, the CDR3 is TGTGCCAGCAGCCCACGCCGGGGACAAGGGGGTCAGCCCCAGCATTTT. This sequence encodes CASSPRRGQGGQPQHF.

This clone was seen a handful of times. The gene calls are TRBV3-1 (or the pseudogene TRBV3-2) and TRBJ2-1; D may be TRBD2 (5 bases). The CDR3 extends over 16 amino acids. Trimming took off 3 bases at V and 0 bases at J, with 12 bases between the two ends. Germline V CDR1 and CDR2: LGHDT, YNNKEL (reference sequence). In nucleotides, the CDR3 is TGTGCCAGCAGCCAGGAGGACGGCAGCTCCTACAATGAGCAGTTCTTC. It codes for CASSQEDGSSYNEQFF.

This sequence joins TRBV6-5 and TRBJ1-1; no firm D call. Germline-derived CDR1 and CDR2 are MNHEY and SVGAGI. V lost 6 bases and J lost 8, with 10 bases in between. CDR3 length: 11 amino acids. CDR3 in DNA: TGTGCCAGCAGAGCCCCCGGGGAAGCTTTCTTT. Translation: CASRAPGEAFF.